This entry lists 24 T cell receptor beta chains sequenced from one sample in a study of shared clonotypes between healthy human individuals. TCRdb's copy holds only in-frame clones and misses some; the assay was immunoSEQ multiplex PCR. The sample lists about 1.1 million clones, 78% seen once, with roughly 0.55% in the top ten. Sequencing used memory CD4+ T cells from PBMCs. Subset: CD45RA-negative fraction. The source of these receptors is a man between 18 and 35 years old in good health. Some clones in this sample may be carry-over from other donors' samples.

The chain recombines TRBV4-1 with TRBJ2-7; D tentatively reads TRBD1 or TRBD2 (7 bases each). V lost 1 base to trimming and J lost 4 bases, with 23 bases between them. This CDR3 has 18 residues. Germline V gives CDR1 MGHRA, CDR2 YSYEKL. The DNA for the CDR3 is TGCGCCAGCAGCCAAGGACCCCTAGTCGGGGGGACAGATTACGAGCAGTACTTC. Its protein is CASSQGPLVGGTDYEQYF.

The chain joins TRBV5-1 to TRBJ2-7, with 7 bases lining up with TRBD1. Germline loops: CDR1 SGHRS, CDR2 YFSETQ. V lost 4 bases, J lost 0 bases, and 7 bases stayed unmatched. The CDR3 loop spans 15 amino acids. In nucleotides, the CDR3 is TGCGCCAGCAGCAGTCGGACAGGACGCTCCTACGAGCAGTACTTC. It is translated as CASSSRTGRSYEQYF.

This clone was seen more than once but under ten times. V usage is TRBV21-1 and J usage is TRBJ2-7; the table's D call of TRBD1 was not tested on the DNA. TRBV21-1 is marked as a pseudogene. CDR3 length: 13 amino acids. In nucleotides, the CDR3 is TGTGCCAGCAGCCGGGGACACCCCTACGAGCAGTACTTC. As protein: CASSRGHPYEQYF.

The table lists this clone with a count of one. A much larger clone lies a single base off, so this may be a read error. The genes are TRBV5-3 and TRBJ1-5, with TRBD1 matching 12 bases. TRBV5-3 is an open reading frame whose function is uncertain. Losses at the gene ends were 8 bases for V and 3 bases for J; bases not matched to a gene: 3. The CDR3 has 14 amino acids. In DNA, the CDR3 is TGTGCCAGCGGGACAGGGGGCCTCAATCAGCCCCAGCATTTT. It codes for CASGTGGLNQPQHF.

Comments on this clone: Additional DNA sequences in this sample encode the identical CDR3. This chain links TRBV7-9 with TRBJ2-7; D uncertain. CDR3 length equals 11 residues. CDR1 SEHNR and CDR2 FQNEAQ come from the germline V gene (reference sequence). The ends were cut back, 6 bases at V and 2 bases at J, with 5 bases in the middle. CDR3 loop: CASSLTYEQYF. The CDR3, as DNA: TGTGCCAGCAGTCTGACCTACGAGCAGTACTTC.

The chain couples TRBV7-9 to TRBJ2-7, with 9 bases matching TRBD2. The CDR3 is 15 amino acids. The V gene end was trimmed by 1 base and the J gene end by 2 bases; junction bases not matched to a gene: 3. CDR1 and CDR2 from the germline V gene are SEHNR and FQNEAQ (reference sequence). CDR3 residues: CASSLEGGRAYEQYF. The CDR3 bases are TGTGCCAGCAGCTTAGAGGGCGGGAGGGCCTACGAGCAGTACTTC.

The chain joins TRBV6-5 to TRBJ2-2; D tentatively fits TRBD1 or TRBD2 (5 bases each). Trimming stripped 6 bases from V and 4 bases from J, with 9 bases between. Germline CDR1 reads MNHEY; CDR2 reads SVGAGI. The CDR3 has 13 amino acids. CDR3 sequence (DNA): TGTGCCAGCAGACTTGGGGGCACCGGGGAGCTGTTTTTT. The encoded protein is CASRLGGTGELFF.

The chain combines TRBV7-3 with TRBJ2-7, with 9 bases that match TRBD1. The germline gives CDR1 SGHTA, CDR2 FQGTGA. The CDR3 has 15 amino acids. Trimming at V came to 5 bases and at J to 5 bases, leaving 10 bases not matched to a gene. CDR3 residues: CASSLQGTGNHEQYF. DNA of the CDR3: TGTGCCAGCAGCCTCCAGGGGACAGGGAACCACGAGCAGTACTTC.

The rearrangement links TRBV25-1 to TRBJ1-2, with D perhaps TRBD1 (6 bases). Trimming took 6 bases from V and 8 from J, leaving 13 bases between them. CDR3 size: 12 residues. Per germline, CDR1 MGHDK and CDR2 SYGVNS. The CDR3 region is CASRADSRGYTF. For the CDR3, the DNA is TGTGCCAGCAGGGCGGACAGTAGGGGCTACACCTTC.

This chain links TRBV5-1 with TRBJ2-1, with a possible D match to TRBD1 (7 bases). V gave up 2 bases and J gave up 4 bases, with 16 bases separating them. Germline V lookup: CDR1 SGHRS, CDR2 YFSETQ. This CDR3 has 16 residues. The DNA for the CDR3 is TGCGCCAGCAGCTTAAACAGGGGACTCTTGTACAATGAGCAGTTCTTC. Translated, it gives CASSLNRGLLYNEQFF.

The rearrangement uses TRBV27 and TRBJ2-1; no reliable D call. CDR3 size: 15 residues. The germline gives CDR1 MNHEY, CDR2 SMNVEV (reference sequence). V dropped 3 bases and J dropped 0 bases, with 9 bases sitting between them. In nucleotides, the CDR3 is TGTGCCAGCAGTTTCCAGGCCCGCTCCTACAATGAGCAGTTCTTC. It specifies CASSFQARSYNEQFF.

This clone appeared many times. The genes are TRBV28 and TRBJ1-6; D might be TRBD1 (6 bases). The V end was cut by 6 bases, the J end by 4 bases, with 13 bases between. Germline-derived CDR1 and CDR2 are MDHEN and SYDVKM. This CDR3 region has 15 residues. Here the CDR3 reads CASRSQGTYNSPLHF. The CDR3 coding sequence is TGTGCCAGCAGGTCACAGGGAACTTATAATTCACCCCTCCACTTT.

Of note for this clone: The identical CDR3 is also encoded by other nucleotide sequences in the sample. The chain uses TRBV9 and TRBJ1-1, with a weak D call TRBD1 (5 bases). Trimming removed 2 bases from V and 5 bases from J, with 13 bases in between. Germline V gene sequence: CDR1 SGDLS, CDR2 YYNGEE. This CDR3 is 14 amino acids long. The CDR3 is CASSVGQGGTEAFF. The CDR3 coding sequence is TGTGCCAGCAGCGTGGGTCAGGGAGGTACTGAAGCTTTCTTT.

The chain links TRBV11-2 to TRBJ2-7; 9 nucleotides match TRBD1. Germline V gene lookup returns CDR1 SGHAT and CDR2 FQNNGV. CDR3 length: 15 amino acids. Unmatched junction bases numbered 8, after V lost 4 bases and J lost 4 bases. CDR3 in amino acids: CASSSIGTGSYEQYF. CDR3 in DNA: TGTGCCAGCAGCTCCATAGGGACAGGGAGTTACGAGCAGTACTTC.

The chain couples TRBV27 to TRBJ1-1, with no clear D. The CDR3 loop spans 13 amino acids. V was clipped by 6 bases and J by 0 bases, with 8 bases between them. CDR1 is MNHEY and CDR2 is SMNVEV in the germline V gene (reference sequence). CDR3 DNA sequence: TGTGCCAGCAGCCCGGGCCTGAACACTGAAGCTTTCTTT. This codes for CASSPGLNTEAFF.

The CDR3 DNA reads TGTGCCAGCAGCTCGCCGGTTCTGGGAGGCTACACCTTC. This translates into CASSSPVLGGYTF. The chain recombines TRBV7-9 with TRBJ1-2; no reliable D call. Germline V lookup: CDR1 SEHNR, CDR2 FQNEAQ (reference sequence). The CDR3 has 13 residues. The V and J ends lost 4 bases and 8 bases respectively, with 14 bases between them.

The chain carries TRBV5-6 and TRBJ1-1; D is possibly TRBD1 (5 bases). Germline CDR1 SGHDT, CDR2 YYEEEE. The CDR3 loop spans 14 amino acids. Trimming left V 4 bases short and J 5 bases short, with 15 bases between. The CDR3 DNA is TGTGCCAGCAGCCTGGGACGGGGGAGGACTGAAGCTTTCTTT. It translates to CASSLGRGRTEAFF.

The chain links TRBV6-1 to TRBJ2-4, with 7 bases lining up with TRBD2. Per germline, CDR1 MNHNS and CDR2 SASEGT. CDR3 length: 15 amino acids. J was trimmed by 3 bases and V by 4 bases; bases with no gene match: 6. This chain's CDR3 is CASSATSAGKNIQYF. CDR3 coding DNA: TGTGCCAGCAGTGCTACTAGCGCAGGCAAAAACATTCAGTACTTC.

This clone was counted between two and nine times. The chain links TRBV28 to TRBJ1-2; no clear D. Per germline, CDR1 MDHEN and CDR2 SYDVKM. The CDR3 is 14 residues long. The ends were cut back, 2 bases at V and 1 base at J, with 8 bases in the middle. The CDR3 nucleotides are TGTGCCAGCAGTTTAAACGGGGATAACTATGGCTACACCTTC. Its protein product is CASSLNGDNYGYTF.

With respect to this clone: A single base separates this from a much larger clone, so it may be a read error. The chain employs TRBV2 and TRBJ2-5, with 9 bases identical to TRBD1. The V segment lost 6 bases and the J segment 4 bases; nucleotides outside the gene matches: 3. In germline, CDR1 is SNHLY, CDR2 FYNNEI. This CDR3 is built from 13 residues. The CDR3 DNA is TGTGCCAGCAGAAGACAGGGGGGAGAGACCCAGTACTTC. The encoded protein is CASRRQGGETQYF.

This clone showed up just a few times. This sequence joins TRBV20-1 and TRBJ1-4; no definite D call. The CDR3 loop spans 11 amino acids. Germline lookup yields CDR1 DFQATT and CDR2 SNEGSKA (reference sequence). The V end lost 5 bases, the J end lost 13 bases, and 14 bases lay between the germline ends. The CDR3 reads CSAPNAGTLFF. CDR3 nucleotide sequence: TGCAGTGCTCCGAATGCAGGAACACTGTTTTTT.

V usage is TRBV7-8 and J usage is TRBJ2-5; perhaps TRBD1 as D (6 bases). Germline CDR1 is SGHVS and CDR2 is FQNEAQ. V dropped 10 bases and J dropped 1 base, with 16 bases sitting between them. The CDR3 loop spans 14 amino acids. As DNA, the CDR3 is TGTGCCACTCAGACAGGCCCCGTCCAAGAGACCCAGTACTTC. Translated: CATQTGPVQETQYF.

This clone has only a few counts. A far larger clone is only one base removed, so a read error is likely. Within the sample, other DNA sequences also encode this same CDR3. The chain has TRBV7-3 and TRBJ1-5; no clear D. This CDR3 is built from 13 residues. Germline-derived CDR1 and CDR2 are SGHTA and FQGTGA. CDR3 sequence: CASASGSNQPQHF. Written as DNA, the CDR3 is TGTGCCAGCGCGAGTGGTAGCAACCAGCCCCAGCATTTT.

V and J are TRBV5-1 and TRBJ2-3; TRBD2 agrees at 8 bases. CDR3 size: 18 residues. Germline trimming cut 0 bases from V and 2 bases from J; bases unmatched to any gene: 11. CDR1 SGHRS and CDR2 YFSETQ come from the germline V gene. The CDR3 DNA follows: TGCGCCAGCAGCTTGGCGGATTTTCCGGGAGGGCCCACAGATACGCAGTATTTT. The encoded protein is CASSLADFPGGPTDTQYF. Together with reference TRBV5-1 and TRBJ2-3, the CDR3 gives the full variable domain: KAGVTQTPRYLIKTRGQQVTLSCSPISGHRSVSWYQQTPGQGLQFLFEYFSETQRNKGNFPGRFSGRQFSNSRSEMNVSTLELGDSALYLCASSLADFPGGPTDTQYFGPGTRLTVL.